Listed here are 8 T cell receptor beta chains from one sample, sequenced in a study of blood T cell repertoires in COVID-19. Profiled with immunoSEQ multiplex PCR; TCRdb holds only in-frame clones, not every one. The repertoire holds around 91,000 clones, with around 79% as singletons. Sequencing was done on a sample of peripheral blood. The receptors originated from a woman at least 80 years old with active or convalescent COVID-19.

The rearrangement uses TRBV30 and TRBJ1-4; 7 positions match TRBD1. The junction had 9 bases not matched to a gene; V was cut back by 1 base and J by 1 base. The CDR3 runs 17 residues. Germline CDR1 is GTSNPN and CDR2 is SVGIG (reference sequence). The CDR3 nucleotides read TGTGCCTGGAGTGCGGGACAGAGCAAACTAACTAATGAAAAACTGTTTTTT. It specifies CAWSAGQSKLTNEKLFF.

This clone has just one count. CDR3 DNA sequence: TGTGCCATCAGTGAAAGGGAGTTGGAGACCCAGTACTTC. Its protein product is CAISERELETQYF. V is TRBV10-3 and J is TRBJ2-5, with a possible D match to TRBD2 (5 bases). Trimming left V 3 bases short and J 5 bases short, with 10 bases between. This CDR3 spans 13 amino acids. Germline V gives CDR1 ENHRY, CDR2 SYGVKD.

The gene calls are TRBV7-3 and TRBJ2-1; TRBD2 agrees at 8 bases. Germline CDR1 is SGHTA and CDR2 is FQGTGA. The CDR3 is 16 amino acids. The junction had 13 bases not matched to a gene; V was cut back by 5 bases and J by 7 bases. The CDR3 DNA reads TGTGCCAGCAGCCCACTAAGTAGCGGGGTTCGGAATGAGCAGTTCTTC. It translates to CASSPLSSGVRNEQFF.

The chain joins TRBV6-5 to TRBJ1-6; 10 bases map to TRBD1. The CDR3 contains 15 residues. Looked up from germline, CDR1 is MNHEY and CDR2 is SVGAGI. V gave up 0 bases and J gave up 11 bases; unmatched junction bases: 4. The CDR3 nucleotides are TGTGCCAGCAGTTACTCGACAGGGGGCACAACACCCCTCCACTTT. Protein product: CASSYSTGGTTPLHF.

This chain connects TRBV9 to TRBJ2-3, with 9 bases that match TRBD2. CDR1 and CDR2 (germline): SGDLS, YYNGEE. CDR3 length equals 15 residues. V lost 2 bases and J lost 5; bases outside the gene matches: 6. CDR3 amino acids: CASSVLAGVVDTQYF. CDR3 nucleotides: TGTGCCAGCAGCGTCTTAGCGGGAGTGGTAGATACGCAGTATTTT.

The CDR3 is CASSLYSGANVLTF. CDR3 coding DNA: TGTGCCAGCAGCTTGTACTCTGGGGCCAACGTCCTGACTTTC. The chain couples TRBV5-4 to TRBJ2-6; no clear D. Germline loops: CDR1 SGHNT, CDR2 YYREEE (reference sequence). This CDR3 spans 14 amino acids. V shed 1 base and J shed 0 bases, with 2 bases lying between them.

CDR3 bases: TGTGCCAGCAGTGCGACTCATAGCAATCAGCCCCAGCATTTT. This gives the protein CASSATHSNQPQHF. The chain recombines TRBV27 with TRBJ1-5; D not resolved. V lost 5 bases to trimming and J lost 0 bases, with 8 bases between them. Germline V gene data show CDR1 as MNHEY and CDR2 as SMNVEV (reference sequence). This CDR3 has 14 amino acids.

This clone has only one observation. CDR3: CAWTGGGLNYGYTF. The CDR3 DNA reads as TGTGCCTGGACAGGGGGCGGTTTGAACTATGGCTACACCTTC. The chain links TRBV30 to TRBJ1-2; 8 bases align to TRBD1. The junction had 6 bases not matched to a gene; V was cut back by 4 bases and J by 2 bases. CDR1 and CDR2 from the germline V gene are GTSNPN and SVGIG (reference sequence). The CDR3 has 14 residues.